This T cell receptor beta chain was observed in a study of blood T cell repertoires in COVID-19. The data were produced by immunoSEQ multiplex PCR, yet TCRdb's version contains in-frame clones alone and is incomplete. The data hold approximately 100,000 clones, with roughly four fifths observed a single time. The CDR3 totals 14 residues. Germline V gene lookup returns CDR1 SQVTM and CDR2 ANQGSEA. V lost 6 bases to trimming and J lost 6 bases, with 19 bases between them. The TCR comes from a man between 65 and 85 years old with acute or convalescent COVID-19. This chain connects TRBV29-1 to TRBJ2-3; D gene ambiguous. The sequencing input was peripheral blood. The CDR3: CSVDAEYGSDTQYF. CDR3 DNA sequence: TGCAGCGTCGATGCGGAGTATGGGTCGGATACGCAGTATTTT.